Detailed here is one T cell receptor (beta chain). What this receptor recognizes is not known. Per-base qualities were not stored, and no clone one base away is much larger. Reading from cysteine to phenylalanine, the CDR3 counts 15 amino acids. Of the read, only the CDR3 DNA is kept; its 45 bases are in frame from base 1. CDR1 and CDR2 are drawn from the germline V gene: SGHRS, YFSETQ. Trimming costs V 1 base and J 2 bases, and their ends lie 10 bases apart. The cohort consisted of some 670 healthy bone marrow donors. At the time of sampling, every cohort member was nominally healthy, though immune exposures that went unrecorded were likely present. The donor was CMV seronegative and belonged to the group of 352 seronegative cohort members. Every donor gave a peripheral blood sample, and the peripheral blood mononuclear cells from that sample were used for TCR beta sequencing. Genomic DNA extraction from the blood cell samples was performed with the Qiagen DNeasy Blood Extraction Kit.

The protocol used for the library was the immunoSEQ multiplex PCR assay. A mixture of 60 forward primers for TCR Vbeta segments and 13 reverse primers for TCR Jbeta segments was used in the multiplex PCR. The CDR3 region of rearranged TCR beta genes was amplified from genomic DNA with a multiplex PCR assay. The Illumina HiSeq System was used to sequence the amplified TCR beta libraries as 87-base-pair reads. From the authors' description of their analysis: Across the 670 or so repertoires, a later analysis counted approximately 83 million unique TCR beta chains, roughly 11 million of which were shared by at least two donors. Raw reads were error-corrected and collapsed into unique sequences by a nearest-neighbor algorithm in which closely related sequences were merged to remove PCR and sequencing errors. Alignment of CDR3 sequences to IMGT reference sequences was used to assign V, D and J gene segments. Each retained sequence needed at least a six-nucleotide match to both a V gene segment and a J gene segment. A rearrangement counted as productive if the CDR3 had no stop codons and remained in frame with V and J, and every other rearrangement counted as non-productive. CDR3 was defined by IMGT convention, running from the second conserved V-encoded cysteine to the conserved J-encoded phenylalanine. The earlier analysis of approximately 590 of the donors excluded any sequence lacking an unambiguous match to a single V gene segment. In an earlier analysis of several hundred of the donors, V segments were called functional above 56.7% productive rearrangements and were called segregating when the between-donor standard deviation exceeded 5%. A statistical classification framework was developed to diagnose cytomegalovirus status using the catalog of TCR beta chain sequences. V and J gene assignment, in a later analysis, came from comparing TCR nucleotide sequences with IMGT/GENE-DB human TR gene sequences. A later analysis assigned CDR3 sequences and most-parsimonious VDJ recombination scenarios with the TCRdist pipeline. A later analysis defined each TCR beta chain by its CDR3 amino acid sequence plus V-gene family, and excluded reads lacking a unique V-gene family. As a way to deal with suspected cross-contamination and a sequencing artifact, a later analysis dropped hundreds of nucleotide sequences that were highly shared and had low generation probability. In a later analysis, a clonal expansion index was calculated for each public chain from normalized within-repertoire ranks of inferred template counts. In a later analysis, generation probabilities were computed using a VDJ recombination model fitted to out-of-frame rearrangements, and the results were checked against IGoR. Hypergeometric tests were used in a later analysis to score TCR-TCR, TCR-HLA and TCR-CMV co-occurrence, with a repertoire-size bias correction applied to the TCR pairs. False discovery rates were estimated in a later analysis by permuting HLA or CMV assignments 20 times. In a later analysis, co-occurring TCRs were grouped using DBSCAN, and TCRdist sequence similarity was added for clustering within HLA-allele-positive subsets. Repertoires with fewer than 30,000 or more than 120,000 public chains, plus five repertoires with anomalous nucleotide sharing, were excluded from co-occurrence clustering. TCRdb took over this immuneACCESS table, retaining in-frame rearrangements with V and J assigned. Such tables are incomplete; in checked studies, under half of the missing clones stem from an unresolved V gene, and the remainder is unexplained. V, J and clone size were drawn from that table, and D and trimming were deduced from the DNA. This sample holds approximately 140,000 clones; roughly 80% were observed only once. The biggest ten clones account for approximately 0.9% of the sample.

This specimen belongs to a study of cytomegalovirus exposure and HLA in healthy donors (dated by TCRdb to about 2017). In the study overall: According to an earlier analysis of 587 of the donors, about 179 million T cells yielded over 90 million unique TCR beta sequences and approximately 300 Gb of sequence data. An early release covering roughly 580 HLA-typed donors comprised around 300 gigabases of sequencing data and 85 million to 100 million unique TCR sequences. Of the 300 to 500 genotyped donors, 65% to 90% were placed in the genetic ancestry cluster associated with self-reported Caucasian donors. The aim of the study was to test whether cataloging public T cell receptors could identify signatures of past pathogen exposure. The T cell repertoires of roughly 660 subjects were profiled by immunosequencing and related to cytomegalovirus serostatus. Besides the first cohort of 550 to 750 subjects, a separate validation cohort made up of over 100 different subjects was used. To predict cytomegalovirus infection status, the study brought together high-throughput TCR immunosequencing, statistical association of individual TCRs with disease status, and machine learning. A later analysis re-analyzed previously published TCR beta repertoires from 660 or so donors and added high-resolution HLA genotyping to study TCR occurrence patterns. Rather than drawing on any new phenotypic data, the later analysis identified candidate immune exposures from TCR beta sequences and the way those sequences occurred across donors. To decide whether each TCR beta V gene segment behaved as functional or pseudogenic, an earlier analysis of some 540 of the donors relied on high-throughput TCR beta sequencing. Donor age, sex, ethnicity and CMV serostatus were collected together with the repertoire data. Genome-wide SNP genotypes for about three fifths of the roughly 700 donors were used in a later genetic analysis, which treated that subset as a discovery cohort. Every repertoire in the discovery cohort had been generated on one and the same sequencing platform. Both class I and class II loci were covered by HLA typing, at four-digit resolution. Typing coverage varied by locus: about 629-640 donors for A, B, C, DRB1 and DQB1; approximately 520 for DQA1; over 600 for DPA1; around 490 for DPB1. Because of strong linkage in the cohort, roughly five DR-DQ haplotypes were treated as single units for association and clustering. Among some 400 genotyped donors of the cohort, an average of around 240,000 unique TCR beta nucleotide sequences were sequenced per donor, around 18% of them non-productive. Paper-wide results and their limitations: Only TCR beta chains were sequenced in this cohort, and the absence of alpha or paired-chain data limited detectable features. Because counts were too low, roughly 17 rarely observed V segments, including chromosome 9 orphons, were left out of the earlier analysis of several hundred of the donors. In a later analysis, about 16,000 TCR beta sequences were associated with specific HLA alleles at a false discovery rate of 0.05. Compared with the approximately 700-donor mean, donors in an Asian-associated ancestry cluster had fewer N-insertions in productive TCRs, according to a later genetic analysis. In the study, some 160 TCR beta chains were listed as associated with cytomegalovirus. Correlated functional status among segregating V segments might reflect linkage disequilibrium, but an unknown experimental factor could not be ruled out. A further reported finding was that TCR beta sequences accurately predicted the HLA-A and HLA-B alleles for most subjects in the first cohort. In a later genetic analysis, a missense DCLRE1C variant was associated with V-gene and J-gene trimming of TCR beta chains, and the association was replicated in an independent cohort. A later analysis found that most CMV-associated TCR beta chains appeared HLA-restricted, with HLA associations seemingly driven largely by CMV exposure. It was suggested by the authors that the approach could potentially be generalized to other disease states and immunological phenotypes. HLA typing was unavailable for some donors at each locus, so association tests used only the typed subset. An earlier analysis of some 590 of the donors showed that most TCR beta V segments appeared in productive rearrangements either about 87% or about 30% of the time, which broadly matched IMGT annotations. According to a later analysis, TCR association rates differed among HLA loci, with DRB1 alleles showing the most associated TCRs and HLA-C alleles showing the fewest. In vitro tests confirmed that a few of the cytomegalovirus-associated TCR beta chains recognize cytomegalovirus antigens. Some IMGT-functional V segments, including TRBV6-2 and TRBV6-3, could not be distinguished by the 87-base-pair reads and were therefore excluded. A group of highly shared sequence variants was considered likely to be a technical artifact of the sequencing pipeline. According to a later analysis, parvovirus B19, influenza, CMV and Epstein-Barr virus appeared linked to several top co-occurrence clusters. When HLA alleles, especially DR and DQ, strongly co-occurred, TCR associations were difficult to assign to individual alleles. Roughly uniform sequencing depth across donors was assumed in presence/absence analyses, although this assumption may not hold. The classifier was reported to diagnose cytomegalovirus status with high specificity and sensitivity in both the original cohort and the validation cohort. Compared with equally common non-associated chains, HLA-associated TCR beta chains in a later analysis were more clonally expanded and had lower generation probabilities. For the cohort, immune exposure information was limited to CMV serostatus. Most TCR sequences were seen in very few donors, while some public TCRs were found in many individuals.

The sequenced material came from PBMCs. The rearranged chain carries TRBV5-1 and TRBJ1-3; 6 matching bases give a weak D call of TRBD1. The source of this sequence is a woman in her sixties in good health and CMV-seronegative. The nucleotide sequence reads as follows: TGCGCCAGCAGCTTGCAGGGGTTAACTGGAAACACCATATATTTT. This gives the protein CASSLQGLTGNTIYF.